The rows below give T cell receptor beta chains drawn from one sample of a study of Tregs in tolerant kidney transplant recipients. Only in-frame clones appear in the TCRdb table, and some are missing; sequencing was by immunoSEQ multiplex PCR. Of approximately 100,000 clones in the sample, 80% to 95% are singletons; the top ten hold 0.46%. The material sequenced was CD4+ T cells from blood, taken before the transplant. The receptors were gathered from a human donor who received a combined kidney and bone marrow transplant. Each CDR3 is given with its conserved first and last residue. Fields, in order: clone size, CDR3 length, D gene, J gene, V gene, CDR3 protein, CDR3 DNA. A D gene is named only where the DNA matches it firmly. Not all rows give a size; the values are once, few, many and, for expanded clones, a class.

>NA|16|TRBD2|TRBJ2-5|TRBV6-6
CASGHGGGGGQETQYF
TGTGCCAGCGGCCATGGGGGCGGGGGGGGCCAAGAGACCCAGTACTTC
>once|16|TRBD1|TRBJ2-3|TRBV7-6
CASSLGPGGFTDTQYF
TGTGCCAGCAGCTTAGGCCCAGGGGGCTTCACAGATACGCAGTATTTT
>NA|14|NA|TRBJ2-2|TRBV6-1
CASRGLELTGELFF
TGTGCCAGTCGAGGGTTAGAGCTAACCGGGGAGCTGTTTTTT
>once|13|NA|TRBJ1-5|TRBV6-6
CASSATGNQPQHF
TGTGCCAGCAGTGCCACAGGAAATCAGCCCCAGCATTTT
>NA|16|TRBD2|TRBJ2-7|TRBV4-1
CASSRLSGRAEYEQYF
TGCGCCAGCAGCCGCCTTAGCGGGAGGGCCGAGTACGAGCAGTACTTC
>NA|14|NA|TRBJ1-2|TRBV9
CASSPWPGVYGYTF
TGTGCCAGCAGCCCATGGCCGGGGGTTTATGGCTACACCTTC
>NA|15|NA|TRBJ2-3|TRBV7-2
CASSLTNLRADTQYF
TGTGCCAGCAGCTTAACCAACCTCAGGGCAGATACGCAGTATTTT
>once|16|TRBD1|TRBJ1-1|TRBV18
CASSPQGQGANTEAFF
TGTGCCAGCTCACCACAGGGACAGGGGGCGAACACTGAAGCTTTCTTT
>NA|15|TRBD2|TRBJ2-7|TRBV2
CASSVIAGGLDEQYF
TGTGCCAGCAGTGTTATAGCGGGAGGGTTGGACGAGCAGTACTTC
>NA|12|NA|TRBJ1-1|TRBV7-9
CASSPDSFKAFF
TGTGCCAGCAGTCCTGACAGCTTCAAAGCTTTCTTT
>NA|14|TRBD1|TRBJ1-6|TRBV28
CASSLGRGNSPLHF
TGTGCCAGCAGTTTAGGCAGGGGGAATTCACCCCTCCACTTT
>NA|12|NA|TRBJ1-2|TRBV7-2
CASSRKRGGYTF
TGTGCCAGCAGCCGTAAGCGGGGGGGCTACACCTTC
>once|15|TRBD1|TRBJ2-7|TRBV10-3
CAISKTGGASYEQYF
TGTGCCATCTCGAAGACAGGGGGCGCTTCTTACGAGCAGTACTTC
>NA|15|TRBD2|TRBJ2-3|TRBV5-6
CASSLLGGGADTQYF
TGTGCCAGCAGCTTGTTGGGCGGGGGGGCAGATACGCAGTATTTT
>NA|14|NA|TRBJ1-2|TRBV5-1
CASSQQGHNYGYTF
TGCGCCAGCAGCCAACAGGGCCATAACTATGGCTACACCTTC
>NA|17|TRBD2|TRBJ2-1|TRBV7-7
CASSLGRLAGVPNEQFF
TGTGCCAGCAGCTTAGGGAGACTAGCGGGAGTTCCCAATGAGCAGTTCTTC
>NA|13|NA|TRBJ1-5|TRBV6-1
CASSVAGHQPQHF
TGTGCCAGCAGTGTCGCAGGTCATCAGCCCCAGCATTTT
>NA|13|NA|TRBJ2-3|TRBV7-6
CASSFQEGDTQYF
TGTGCCAGCAGCTTTCAGGAGGGGGATACGCAGTATTTT
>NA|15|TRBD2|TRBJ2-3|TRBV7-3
CASSYSGGASDTQYF
TGTGCCAGCAGCTATAGCGGGGGGGCCTCAGATACGCAGTATTTT
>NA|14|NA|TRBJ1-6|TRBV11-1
CASSLQRNNSPLHF
TGTGCCAGCAGCTTACAGAGGAACAATTCCCCCCTCCACTTT
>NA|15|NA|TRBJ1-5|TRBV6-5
CASSPDRRGNQPQHF
TGTGCCAGCAGTCCCGACAGGCGGGGCAATCAGCCCCAGCATTTT
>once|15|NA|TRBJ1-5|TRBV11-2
CASSPAGLSNQPQHF
TGTGCCAGCAGCCCAGCAGGGCTGAGCAATCAGCCCCAGCATTTT
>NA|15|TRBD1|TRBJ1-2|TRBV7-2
CASSSNRGQAYGYTF
TGTGCCAGCAGCTCGAACAGGGGACAGGCCTATGGCTACACCTTC
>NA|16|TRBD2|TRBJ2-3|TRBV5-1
CASSFSRSGAGDTQYF
TGCGCCAGCAGCTTCTCCCGGAGCGGGGCCGGGGATACGCAGTATTTT
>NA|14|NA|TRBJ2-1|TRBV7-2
CASSLGVRGNEQFF
TGTGCCAGCAGCTTAGGGGTCCGGGGCAATGAGCAGTTCTTC
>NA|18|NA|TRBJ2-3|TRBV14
CASSQVRRDAGTGDTQYF
TGTGCCAGCAGCCAAGTGAGGCGAGACGCGGGAACGGGAGATACGCAGTATTTT
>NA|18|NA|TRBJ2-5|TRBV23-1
CASSQGWVGGMLQETQYF
TGCGCCAGCAGTCAAGGGTGGGTTGGCGGGATGTTGCAAGAGACCCAGTACTTC
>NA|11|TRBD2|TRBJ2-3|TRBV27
CASLAGLTQYF
TGTGCCAGCCTAGCGGGACTAACGCAGTATTTT
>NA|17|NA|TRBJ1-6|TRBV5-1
CASSLAEKGGGNSPLHF
TGCGCCAGCAGCTTGGCGGAAAAAGGCGGGGGCAATTCACCCCTCCACTTT
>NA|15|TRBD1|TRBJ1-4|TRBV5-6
CASSSSSGGHEKLFF
TGTGCCAGCAGCTCTTCCTCAGGGGGACATGAAAAACTGTTTTTT
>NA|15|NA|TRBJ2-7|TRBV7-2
CASSLGRGLPYEQYF
TGTGCCAGCAGCTTAGGGAGGGGGCTTCCCTACGAGCAGTACTTC
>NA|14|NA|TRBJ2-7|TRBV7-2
CASSLVQGTYEQYF
TGTGCCAGCAGCTTAGTACAGGGTACCTACGAGCAGTACTTC